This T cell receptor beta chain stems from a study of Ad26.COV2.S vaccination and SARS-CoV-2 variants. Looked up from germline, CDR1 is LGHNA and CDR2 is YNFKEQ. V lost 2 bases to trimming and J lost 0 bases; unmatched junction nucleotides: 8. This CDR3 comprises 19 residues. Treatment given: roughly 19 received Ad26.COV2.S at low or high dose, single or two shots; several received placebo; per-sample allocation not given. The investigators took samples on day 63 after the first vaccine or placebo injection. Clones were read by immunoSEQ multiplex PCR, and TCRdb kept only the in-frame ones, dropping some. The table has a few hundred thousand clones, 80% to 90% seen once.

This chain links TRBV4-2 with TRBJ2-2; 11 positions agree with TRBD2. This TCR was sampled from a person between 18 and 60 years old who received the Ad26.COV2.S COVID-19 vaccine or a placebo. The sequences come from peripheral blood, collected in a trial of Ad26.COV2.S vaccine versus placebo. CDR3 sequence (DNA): TGTGCCAGCAGCCAAATTTCCCTAGCGGGGGGTCCGAACACCGGGGAGCTGTTTTTT. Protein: CASSQISLAGGPNTGELFF.